Described below is a single TCR beta chain sequence and its context. This specimen belongs to a study of blood T cell repertoires in COVID-19. Whole-study context: In each case, the material was cDNA or gDNA derived from T cells, B-cell-depleted T cells, or PBMCs.

Germline V gene lookup returns CDR1 ENHRY and CDR2 SYGVKD. Trimming left V 6 bases short and J 2 bases short, with 5 bases between. CDR3 length equals 11 residues. Authors' processing steps: Nucleated cell number was recorded as an estimate derived from reference gene primer amplification. Assay: immunoSEQ multiplex PCR; the TCRdb copy retains only in-frame clones and omits some. Clone size and V and J calls were adopted from that table, with D and trimming inferred from the DNA. The top ten hold approximately 15% of the sample, which has about 160,000 clones, 75% to 80% seen once. This clonotype originated in an elderly woman with acute or convalescent COVID-19. This sequence joins TRBV10-3 and TRBJ2-7; D remains unclear. Input material: peripheral blood. The chain's CDR3 is CAIRQAYEQYF. Here the CDR3 DNA reads TGTGCCATCAGGCAGGCCTACGAGCAGTACTTC.